A single TCR beta chain is shown here with its context. Antigen: not known. The data originate from a study of cytomegalovirus exposure and HLA in healthy donors. General study results and limits: Across HLA loci, a later analysis found differing TCR association rates, with DRB1 most and HLA-C fewest. In a later analysis, specific HLA alleles were associated with approximately 17,000 TCR beta sequences at a 0.05 false discovery rate. As a later analysis showed, several of the most significant clusters appeared to be linked to common viral pathogens.

The CDR3 consists of 13 residues. The germline CDR1 and CDR2 sequences are KGHSH and LQKENI. V was clipped by 6 bases and J by 8 bases, with 11 bases between them. The PCR employed 60 Vbeta primers together with 13 Jbeta primers. In the source study's methods: The count from a later analysis was 60 million to 85 million unique TCR beta chains, 9 million to 12 million of them shared. The method was immunoSEQ multiplex PCR; TCRdb's version includes in-frame clones alone and lacks a portion of them. V, J and clone size were drawn from that table, and D and trimming were deduced from the DNA. The sample lists just over 95,000 clones; more than 75% were seen once.

Sequencing was done on a sample of PBMCs. This receptor was obtained from a human donor in good health. The chain couples TRBV18 to TRBJ1-6; D might be TRBD1 (5 bases). CDR3: CASSPDKYSPLHF. The CDR3 nucleotides read TGTGCCAGCTCTCCGGACAAGTATTCACCCCTCCACTTT.